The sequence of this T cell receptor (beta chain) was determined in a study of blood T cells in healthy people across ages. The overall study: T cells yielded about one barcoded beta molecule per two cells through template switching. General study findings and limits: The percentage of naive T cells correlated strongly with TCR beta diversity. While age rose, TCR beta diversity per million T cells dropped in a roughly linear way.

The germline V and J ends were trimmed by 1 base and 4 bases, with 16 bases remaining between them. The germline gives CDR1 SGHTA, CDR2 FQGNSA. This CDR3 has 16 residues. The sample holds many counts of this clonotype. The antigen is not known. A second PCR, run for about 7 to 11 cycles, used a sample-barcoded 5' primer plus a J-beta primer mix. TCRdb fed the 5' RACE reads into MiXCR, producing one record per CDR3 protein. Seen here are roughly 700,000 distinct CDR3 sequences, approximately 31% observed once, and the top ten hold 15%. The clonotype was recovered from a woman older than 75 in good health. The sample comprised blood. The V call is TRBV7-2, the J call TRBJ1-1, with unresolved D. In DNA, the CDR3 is TGTGCCAGCAGCTTAGGGAGTCTTACCACCGGCACTGAAGCTTTCTTT. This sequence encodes CASSLGSLTTGTEAFF.